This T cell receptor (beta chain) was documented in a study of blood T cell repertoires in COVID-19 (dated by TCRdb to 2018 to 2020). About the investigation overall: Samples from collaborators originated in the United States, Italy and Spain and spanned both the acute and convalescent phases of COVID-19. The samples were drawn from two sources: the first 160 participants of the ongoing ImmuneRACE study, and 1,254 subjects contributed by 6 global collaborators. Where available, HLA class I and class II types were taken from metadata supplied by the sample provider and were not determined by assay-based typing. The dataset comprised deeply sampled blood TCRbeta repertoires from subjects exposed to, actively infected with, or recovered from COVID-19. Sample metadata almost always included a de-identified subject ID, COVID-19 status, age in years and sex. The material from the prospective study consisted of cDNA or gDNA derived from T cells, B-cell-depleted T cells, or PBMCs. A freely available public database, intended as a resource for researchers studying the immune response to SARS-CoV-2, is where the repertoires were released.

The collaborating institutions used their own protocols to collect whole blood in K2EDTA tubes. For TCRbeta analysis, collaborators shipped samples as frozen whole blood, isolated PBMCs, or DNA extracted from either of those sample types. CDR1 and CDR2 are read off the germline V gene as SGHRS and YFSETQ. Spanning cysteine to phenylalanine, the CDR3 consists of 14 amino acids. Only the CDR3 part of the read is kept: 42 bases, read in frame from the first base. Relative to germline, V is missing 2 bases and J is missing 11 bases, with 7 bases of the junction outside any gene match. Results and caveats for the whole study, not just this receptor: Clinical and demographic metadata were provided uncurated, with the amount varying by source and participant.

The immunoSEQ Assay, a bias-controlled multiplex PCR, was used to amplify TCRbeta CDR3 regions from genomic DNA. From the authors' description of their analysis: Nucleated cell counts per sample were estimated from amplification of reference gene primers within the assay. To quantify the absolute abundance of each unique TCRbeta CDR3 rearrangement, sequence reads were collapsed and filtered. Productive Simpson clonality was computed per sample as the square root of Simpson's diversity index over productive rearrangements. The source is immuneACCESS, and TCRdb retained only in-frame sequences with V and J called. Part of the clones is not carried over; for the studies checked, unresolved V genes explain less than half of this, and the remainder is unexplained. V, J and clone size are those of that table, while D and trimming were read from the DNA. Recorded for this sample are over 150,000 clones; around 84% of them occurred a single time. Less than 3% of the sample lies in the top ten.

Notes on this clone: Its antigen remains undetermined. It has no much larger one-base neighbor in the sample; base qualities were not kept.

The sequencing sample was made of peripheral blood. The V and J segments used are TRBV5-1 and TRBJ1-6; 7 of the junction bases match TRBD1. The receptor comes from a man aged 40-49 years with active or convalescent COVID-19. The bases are TGCGCCAGCAGCTTCCAGGGGGAAAGGACACCCCTCCACTTT. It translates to CASSFQGERTPLHF. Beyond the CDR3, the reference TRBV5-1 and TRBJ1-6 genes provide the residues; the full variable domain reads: KAGVTQTPRYLIKTRGQQVTLSCSPISGHRSVSWYQQTPGQGLQFLFEYFSETQRNKGNFPGRFSGRQFSNSRSEMNVSTLELGDSALYLCASSFQGERTPLHFGNGTRLTVT.